Below are 8 T cell receptor beta chains sequenced from a single sample in a study of blood T cell repertoires in COVID-19 (dated by TCRdb to between 2020 and 2021). The method behind the library was the immunoSEQ multiplex PCR assay. Sourced from immuneACCESS, this table was stored by TCRdb with only in-frame sequences that have V and J called. A share of the clones is absent; for the studies checked, an unresolved V gene accounts for under half, and the remainder has no known explanation. The sample table lists tens of thousands of clones, around 88% of them with a count of one. The ten largest clones represent around 15% of the sample. Sequenced: peripheral blood. These receptors were obtained from a man aged 70-80 years with acute or convalescent COVID-19.

The chain joins TRBV4-2 to TRBJ1-2, with 7 bases fitting TRBD1. The CDR3 has 15 amino acids. The germline CDR1 and CDR2 sequences are LGHNA and YNFKEQ. V gave up 4 bases and J gave up 1 base; unmatched junction bases: 6. The CDR3 spells CASSRSGTDNYGYTF. As DNA, the CDR3 is TGTGCCAGCAGCCGCTCCGGGACAGATAACTATGGCTACACCTTC.

This clone was detected once. The CDR3 nucleotides are TGCGCCAGCAGTGAGTCGTTGCGGGAGGGCCACAATGAGCAGTTCTTC. Its protein product is CASSESLREGHNEQFF. The chain uses TRBV10-1 and TRBJ2-1; 9 bases are a match to TRBD2. This CDR3 has 16 amino acids. The V and J ends lost 0 bases and 5 bases, in that order; junction bases with no gene match: 5. CDR1 WNHNN and CDR2 SYGVQD come from the germline V gene (reference sequence).

This sequence joins TRBV7-9 and TRBJ2-7, with TRBD1 as a possible D gene (6 bases). The V gene's germline CDR1 is SEHNR and CDR2 FQNEAQ (reference sequence). The CDR3 totals 14 residues. Deletions cut 1 base from V and 0 bases from J, with 7 bases between. CDR3 residues: CASSLGQASYEQYF. The CDR3 nucleotides read TGTGCCAGCAGCTTAGGACAGGCCTCCTACGAGCAGTACTTC.

The chain joins TRBV28 to TRBJ1-5, with TRBD1 matching over 9 bases. Germline CDR1 and CDR2: MDHEN and SYDVKM. V shed 5 bases and J 6 bases; nucleotides not matched to a gene: 14. This CDR3 has 17 amino acids. The CDR3 is CASSLYRDRAVRQPQHF. The CDR3, as DNA: TGTGCCAGCAGTCTATACCGGGACAGGGCCGTACGTCAGCCCCAGCATTTT.

The chain has TRBV7-9 and TRBJ1-4, with D possibly matching TRBD1 (6 bases). Looked up from germline, CDR1 is SEHNR and CDR2 is FQNEAQ (reference sequence). The CDR3 sequence is 14 residues long. Trimming cost V 3 bases and J 7 bases, with 12 bases left between them. In DNA, the CDR3 is TGTGCCAGCAGCTTGGAGGGAGGGGGTGAAAAACTGTTTTTT. It specifies CASSLEGGGEKLFF.

The chain joins TRBV16 to TRBJ1-2; D is ambiguous. Germline CDR1 KGHSY, CDR2 FQNENV. This CDR3 has 13 amino acids. V dropped 0 bases and J dropped 4 bases, with 6 bases sitting between them. CDR3 in amino acids: CASSQSSRYGYTF. DNA for the CDR3: TGTGCCAGCAGCCAATCGTCTCGCTATGGCTACACCTTC.

This chain uses TRBV2 with TRBJ2-1; D is possibly TRBD2 (6 bases). The CDR3 is made up of 15 amino acids. Per germline, CDR1 SNHLY and CDR2 FYNNEI. Trimming shortened V by 4 bases and J by 3 bases, and 13 bases separated the two germline ends. Here the CDR3 DNA reads TGTGCCAGCAGTGCCCGGGACTCGAACTACAATGAGCAGTTCTTC. Translated, it gives CASSARDSNYNEQFF.

The V gene is TRBV5-6, the J gene TRBJ2-7, with TRBD2 identical over 14 bases. The CDR3 spans 16 residues. V shed 0 bases, J shed 4 bases, and the junction held 3 bases outside the gene matches. CDR1 is SGHDT and CDR2 is YYEEEE in the germline V gene. Here the CDR3 DNA reads TGTGCCAGCAGCTTGGTGGGGACTAGCGGGAGTTACGAGCAGTACTTC. Its translation: CASSLVGTSGSYEQYF.